This TCR beta chain appears in the sequencing data of a study of neurological immune-mediated disorders. 5'RACE employing 10-nucleotide random UMIs yielded the cDNA. One entry per CDR3 protein results from TCRdb running MiXCR on the 5' RACE reads. The sample lists around 60,000 distinct CDR3 sequences, about 10% occurring once. The V end lost 6 bases, the J end lost 3 bases, and 9 bases lay between the germline ends. This CDR3 is built from 12 residues. The germline V gene has CDR1 DFQATT and CDR2 SNEGSKA (reference sequence). Time point of the sample: longitudinal time-point 1 (baseline). At least ten counts were recorded for this clonotype.

Sequencing was carried out using PBMCs. The chain joins TRBV20-1 to TRBJ2-1; a possible D gene is TRBD2 (6 bases). The TCR originated in a male donor with HTLV-1-associated myelopathy (HAM/TSP). The CDR3 nucleotides are TGCAGTGCCGGGACTGGCTACAATGAGCAGTTCTTC. Its translation is CSAGTGYNEQFF.